This T cell receptor (beta chain) was retrieved from a study of T cells in Graves' hyperthyroidism and ophthalmopathy. Study-wide context: The blood sample was taken at first diagnosis, before treatment began.

As regards this clonotype: Antigen: not known.

The CDR3 runs 14 residues. V lost 3 bases and J 3 bases, leaving 12 bases between the germline ends. Germline V gives CDR1 DFQATT, CDR2 SNEGSKA (reference sequence). Whole-study results and caveats: Most clonotypes expanded in thyroid above 0.001 were likewise present in blood.

Researchers took RNA transcripts and amplified the TCR beta CDR3 regions from them. The primer set for the first-round RT-PCR of the TCR CDR3 was HTBI. TCRdb recomputed calls from the multiplex PCR reads with MiXCR, one row per CDR3 protein. The sample includes roughly 350,000 distinct CDR3 sequences, 14% seen only once; the top ten take 15% to 20%. The receptor comes from a woman younger than 45 with Graves' ophthalmopathy. The sequenced sample was blood. The V and J genes are TRBV20-1 and TRBJ1-5, with TRBD1 as a possible D gene (6 bases). The CDR3 bases are TGCAGTGCTAGCCCAGGGGCAATCAATCAGCCCCAGCATTTT. Amino acid sequence: CSASPGAINQPQHF.